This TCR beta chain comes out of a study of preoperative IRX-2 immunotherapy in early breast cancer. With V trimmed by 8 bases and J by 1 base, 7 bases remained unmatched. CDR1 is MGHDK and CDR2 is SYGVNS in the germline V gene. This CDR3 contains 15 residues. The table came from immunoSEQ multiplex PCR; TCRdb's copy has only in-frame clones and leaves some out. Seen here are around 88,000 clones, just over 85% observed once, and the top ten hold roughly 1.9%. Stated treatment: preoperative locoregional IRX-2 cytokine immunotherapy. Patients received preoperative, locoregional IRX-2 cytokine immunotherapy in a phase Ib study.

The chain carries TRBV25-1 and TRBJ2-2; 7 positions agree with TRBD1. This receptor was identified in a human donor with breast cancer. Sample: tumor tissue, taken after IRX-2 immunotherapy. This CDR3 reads CASGFGDRNTGELFF. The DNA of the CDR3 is TGTGCCAGCGGCTTCGGGGACAGGAACACCGGGGAGCTGTTTTTT.